This TCR beta chain was sequenced during a study of cytomegalovirus exposure and HLA in healthy donors. Overall study findings and caveats: With high specificity and sensitivity, the classifier reportedly diagnosed cytomegalovirus status. Among TCR beta chains, those listed as cytomegalovirus-associated numbered around 160. It was confirmed in vitro that a few of the CMV-associated chains were specific for CMV antigens.

The assay was immunoSEQ multiplex PCR, and TCRdb's table has in-frame clones only and misses some. In the table there are about 190,000 clones, roughly four fifths of which are singletons. Worth noting for this clone: What it recognizes is unknown.

The V gene end was trimmed by 4 bases and the J gene end by 4 bases; junction bases not matched to a gene: 3. The CDR3 contains 13 residues. The V gene's germline CDR1 is SGHRS and CDR2 YFSETQ. Sequenced input: PBMCs. The chain links TRBV5-1 to TRBJ2-5, with TRBD2 identical over 8 bases. This TCR was sampled from a woman aged 18-29 years in good health and CMV-seropositive. The CDR3 loop is CASSPGGGETQYF. The CDR3 nucleotides are TGCGCCAGCAGCCCGGGAGGGGGAGAGACCCAGTACTTC.